These 20 T cell receptor beta chains originate from one sample sequenced in a study of CD4 and CD8 cells across lung adenocarcinoma regions. TCRdb used MiXCR to reprocess the PCR reads, holding one entry per CDR3 protein. The profile shows about 25,000 distinct CDR3 sequences, about 50% of them singletons. Sequenced sample: CD8+ T cells from the center of a lung tumor. The source is a male donor with lung adenocarcinoma. The CD4 and CD8 labels of this study may be unreliable.

This clonotype was picked up many times. The chain combines TRBV4-1 with TRBJ2-2; 9 nucleotides agree with TRBD2. Germline V lookup: CDR1 MGHRA, CDR2 YSYEKL. This CDR3 is 18 amino acids long. Trimming cost V 0 bases and J 5 bases; bases outside gene matches: 10. The CDR3 DNA is TGCGCCAGCAGCCAAGATGTCGGGTGGAGCGGGAGGACCGGGGAGCTGTTTTTT. This encodes CASSQDVGWSGRTGELFF.

This clonotype ranks as medium-sized (0.01 to 0.1%). CDR3 sequence (DNA): TGTGCCAGCAGTGATTCGGCACTAGCTGTTTGGGAGCAGTACTTC. Its translation is CASSDSALAVWEQYF. The rearrangement links TRBV6-1 to TRBJ2-1; perhaps TRBD2 as D (6 bases). The DNA end favors TRBJ2-7, so the J call may be wrong. Germline loops: CDR1 MNHNS, CDR2 SASEGT. The CDR3 consists of 15 residues.

By share, this clonotype counts as medium-sized. V is TRBV27 and J is TRBJ2-5, with TRBD2 matching 13 bases. This CDR3 has 15 residues. V was pared by 5 bases and J by 5 bases, with 5 bases of the junction left unmatched. CDR1 and CDR2 from the germline V gene are MNHEY and SMNVEV (reference sequence). The CDR3 DNA reads TGTGCCAGCAGTCCCGGACTAGCGGGAGCCGAGACCCAGTACTTC. It codes for CASSPGLAGAETQYF.

The chain joins TRBV6-4 to TRBJ2-4; 8 nucleotides align to TRBD1. CDR1 is MRHNA and CDR2 is SNTAGT in the germline V gene. There are 16 residues in the CDR3. After removal of 6 bases from V and 12 bases from J, the junction contained 19 bases not matched to a gene. The CDR3 bases are TGTGCCAGCAGCGTGATGGGGCAGGGGGCCAAAGATACTCAGTACTTC. Its protein product is CASSVMGQGAKDTQYF.

In the case of this clonotype: An end of the junction does not agree with germline; a read error may underlie this. V gene TRBV10-1 combines with J gene TRBJ2-4; D perhaps matches TRBD1 (5 bases). Germline V CDR1 and CDR2: WNHNN, SYGVQD (reference sequence). The CDR3 loop spans 14 amino acids. Here the CDR3 DNA reads TGCGCCAGCAGGGGGCTGCGAGCCAAAGACATGCAGTATTTC. Protein product: CASRGLRAKDMQYF.

The V and J genes are TRBV6-1 and TRBJ1-4, with D possibly TRBD1 on 5 matching bases. Trimming removed 7 bases at V and 10 bases at J, with 19 bases between. CDR1 is MNHNS, CDR2 SASEGT, per germline. The CDR3 extends over 14 amino acids. CDR3: CASTETRQGGKLFF. Written as DNA, the CDR3 is TGTGCCAGCACGGAAACAAGGCAGGGAGGAAAACTGTTTTTT.

The J gene is TRBJ2-3, the V gene TRBV27, with D maybe TRBD1 (6 bases). The CDR3 loop spans 14 amino acids. Germline lookup yields CDR1 MNHEY and CDR2 SMNVEV (reference sequence). CDR3 protein: CAGSGGPGQDTQYF. The CDR3 coding sequence is TGTGCGGGCAGTGGGGGCCCGGGCCAAGATACGCAGTATTTT.

As to this clonotype: A junction boundary mismatches the germline segment, possibly from a read error. The chain has TRBV7-2 and TRBJ2-3, with TRBD1 identical over 7 bases. The CDR3 runs to 14 residues. Germline-derived CDR1 and CDR2 are SGHTA and FQGNSA. The CDR3 bases are TGTGCCAGCAGCTTCAACGCACAGGGGCATATTCAGTACTTT. Translated: CASSFNAQGHIQYF.

As regards this clonotype: At one end, the junction sequence differs from germline, possibly due to a read error. The chain has TRBV10-1 and TRBJ2-4; D is unclear. This CDR3 spans 14 amino acids. Germline assignment: CDR1 WNHNN and CDR2 SYGVQD (reference sequence). CDR3 DNA: TGCGGCAGCACGAGGCTGTGGGCCAAAAACATGCAGTACTTC. Translation: CGSTRLWAKNMQYF.

This clonotype was seen a handful of times. The V call is TRBV9, the J call TRBJ1-1; D is unclear. The CDR3 is 16 residues long. V lost 0 bases to trimming and J lost 7 bases, with 19 bases between them. CDR1 is SGDLS, CDR2 YYNGEE, per germline. CDR3 coding DNA: TGTGCCAGCAGCGTAGACGGCCAATTGCAATCAGGTGAAGCTTTCTTT. It specifies CASSVDGQLQSGEAFF.

V usage is TRBV10-1 and J usage is TRBJ2-3; D assignment may be TRBD1 or TRBD2 (5 bases each). Trimming removed 4 bases at V and 0 bases at J, with 14 bases between. The germline gives CDR1 WNHNN, CDR2 SYGVQD (reference sequence). The CDR3 is 16 amino acids. CDR3 in DNA: TGCGCCAGCAGTGGCCGGGACGCCGGGAGCACAGATACGCAGTATTTT. This translates into CASSGRDAGSTDTQYF.

In the case of this clonotype: Its ends do not fully match the called genes, so a read error is possible. J is TRBJ2-4 and V is TRBV6-1; the D gene is possibly TRBD2 (6 bases). Germline V gene lookup returns CDR1 MNHNS and CDR2 SASEGT. The CDR3 has 13 amino acids. CDR3 residues: CATGLSDKNTQYF. CDR3 nucleotide sequence: TGTGCCACGGGACTGAGTGACAAAAACACTCAGTATTTC.

The chain uses TRBV19 and TRBJ2-3, with 13 bases aligning to TRBD2. This CDR3 has 16 residues. Germline V CDR1 and CDR2: LNHDA, SQIVND (reference sequence). With 1 base clipped from V and 5 bases from J, the junction kept 3 bases outside the gene matches. The CDR3 bases are TGTGCCAGTAGTATAGGACTAGCGGGAGGACGAGATACGCAGTATTTT. This translates into CASSIGLAGGRDTQYF.

In regard to this clonotype: A single base separates this from a much larger clone, so it may be a read error. This chain uses TRBV7-6 with TRBJ2-1; weak D call: TRBD2 (6 bases). V dropped 1 base and J dropped 13 bases, with 23 bases sitting between them. There are 16 residues in the CDR3. Germline CDR1 and CDR2: SGHVS and FNYEAQ. CDR3 in DNA: TGTGCCAGCAGCTTAGGTCACCGGGACGGGAGAGAGACCCAGTTCTTC. Translated: CASSLGHRDGRETQFF.

Here the CDR3 DNA reads TGTGCCATCAGTGATGCTCTAGCGCCAGAGACCCAGTACTTC. This codes for CAISDALAPETQYF. The chain links TRBV10-3 to TRBJ2-5, with D possibly being TRBD2 (6 bases). CDR1 ENHRY and CDR2 SYGVKD come from the germline V gene. The CDR3 has 14 amino acids. Between the trimmed V and J ends, which lost 3 bases and 4 bases, there was a span of 12 bases.

Concerning this clonotype: Without the conserved terminal phenylalanine or tryptophan, this CDR3 likely stems from a read error. The DNA is omitted, as the CDR3 cannot be located on it reliably, and the CDR3 follows TCRdb's listing. The gene calls are TRBV10-2 and TRBJ2-5; the table's D call TRBD2 went unverified against the DNA. The CDR3 length is 14 residues, termini included. Germline V gene data show CDR1 as WSHSY and CDR2 as SAAADI. CDR3: CASGVAGGRETRHS.

This clonotype was observed a handful of times. V and J are TRBV12-3 or TRBV12-4 and TRBJ2-5; TRBD1 is a possible D gene (6 bases). The CDR3 runs to 15 residues. The germline V and J ends were trimmed by 4 bases and 5 bases, with 17 bases remaining between them. The DNA for the CDR3 is TGTGCCAGCAGTTGGGCCAGGGGTCTTTCGGAGACCCAGTACTTC. Translated: CASSWARGLSETQYF.

This clonotype was observed once. As DNA, the CDR3 is TGTGCCAGCCTCGGGACAGGGATTTCACCCCTCCACTTT. Amino acid sequence: CASLGTGISPLHF. The gene calls are TRBV6-1 and TRBJ1-6; TRBD1 matches 9 bases. Per germline, CDR1 MNHNS and CDR2 SASEGT. J was trimmed by 9 bases and V by 8 bases; bases with no gene match: 5. The CDR3 loop spans 13 amino acids.

The chain is built from TRBV6-1 and TRBJ2-2; 7 nucleotides line up with TRBD2. Germline assignment: CDR1 MNHNS and CDR2 SASEGT. J lost 7 bases, V lost 2 bases, and 4 bases had no gene match. This CDR3 is built from 14 residues. The CDR3 bases are TGTGCCAGCAGTGAAACGTGGACTAGCGGGGAGCTGTTTTTT. This sequence encodes CASSETWTSGELFF.

This rearrangement joins TRBV6-5 to TRBJ2-5; D ambiguous. The V end lost 0 bases, the J end lost 7 bases, and 3 bases lay between the germline ends. The V gene's germline CDR1 is MNHEY and CDR2 SVGAGI. This CDR3 has 11 amino acids. CDR3: CASSYSGTQYF. DNA of the CDR3: TGTGCCAGCAGTTACTCCGGGACCCAGTACTTC.